Shown below are 25 T cell receptor beta chains from a single sample sequenced in a study of shared clonotypes between healthy human individuals (dated by TCRdb to 2020 to 2021). Libraries were built with the immunoSEQ multiplex PCR assay. TCRdb re-hosts the immuneACCESS table, in-frame sequences only. Its copies lack some clones; in the studies checked, an unresolved V gene accounts for under half of them, and the cause for the rest is not known. In this sample the table shows over a million clones, around 97% of which occur a single time. Of the sample, 1% to 1.5% falls within the top ten clones. Sequencing was done on a sample of naive CD4+ T cells sorted from blood. The intended sense of this specimen's cell subset or site label: CD45RA+ positively selected. All receptors come from a man aged 25 to 40 in good health.

The genes are TRBV4-3 and TRBJ1-4, with unresolved D. The V gene's germline CDR1 is LGHNA and CDR2 YSLEER. V was cut by 2 bases and J by 8 bases, with 12 bases left in between. The length of the CDR3 is 14 residues. Here the CDR3 reads CASSQLGLREKLFF. The CDR3 DNA sequence: TGCGCCAGCAGCCAATTGGGGTTAAGAGAAAAACTGTTTTTT.

This clone was seen a few times. The chain carries TRBV6-5 and TRBJ1-1; no reliable D call. The germline V gene encodes CDR1 MNHEY and CDR2 SVGAGI. Trimming removed 2 bases at V and 5 bases at J, with 6 bases between. The CDR3 totals 12 residues. The CDR3 protein is CASSYIGTEAFF. CDR3 bases: TGTGCCAGCAGTTACATTGGGACTGAAGCTTTCTTT.

The genes are TRBV29-1 and TRBJ2-5; weak D call: TRBD1 (5 bases). This CDR3 region has 13 residues. With 4 bases removed from V and 5 bases from J, the gap between germline ends came to 14 bases. CDR1 is SQVTM and CDR2 is ANQGSEA in the germline V gene. The DNA of the CDR3 is TGCAGCGTTGGGGTCCAGGGAAAGGAGACCCAGTACTTC. Residues: CSVGVQGKETQYF.

The chain joins TRBV4-3 to TRBJ2-1, with 8 nucleotides matching TRBD2. The V gene's germline CDR1 is LGHNA and CDR2 YSLEER. CDR3 length: 14 residues. V dropped 1 base and J dropped 8; count of bases not matched to a gene: 4. The CDR3 region has the DNA TGCGCCAGCAGCCAAGCCAGGCGGGAGGATGAGCAGTTCTTC. It is translated as CASSQARREDEQFF.

The chain employs TRBV7-9 and TRBJ2-7; 8 bases map to TRBD1. Germline CDR1 reads SEHNR; CDR2 reads FQNEAQ (reference sequence). V gave up 5 bases and J gave up 3 bases; unmatched junction bases: 12. The CDR3 contains 16 residues. The CDR3 DNA reads TGTGCCAGCAGCCCCTCGGACAGGGATCCCCGCTACGAGCAGTACTTC. Protein sequence: CASSPSDRDPRYEQYF.

The chain couples TRBV9 to TRBJ1-3; 7 positions match TRBD1. In germline, CDR1 is SGDLS, CDR2 YYNGEE. V trimming: 0 bases; J trimming: 3 bases; junction bases outside the gene matches: 9. This CDR3 is 17 amino acids long. CDR3 DNA: TGTGCCAGCAGCGTAGGGGGGACAGCGACGATTGGAAACACCATATATTTT. Protein: CASSVGGTATIGNTIYF. Based on the CDR3 plus reference TRBV9 and TRBJ1-3, the full variable domain is DSGVTQTPKHLITATGQRVTLRCSPRSGDLSVYWYQQSLDQGLQFLIQYYNGEERAKGNILERFSAQQFPDLHSELNLSSLELGDSALYFCASSVGGTATIGNTIYFGEGSWLTVV.

Of note for this clone: Other DNA sequences of this sample code for an identical CDR3. V usage is TRBV6-5 and J usage is TRBJ2-5; D possibly matches TRBD1 or TRBD2 (5 bases each). The CDR3 has 13 residues. The germline CDR1 and CDR2 sequences are MNHEY and SVGAGI. The V gene lost 2 bases and the J gene lost 5 bases, with 9 bases spanning the gap. DNA of the CDR3: TGTGCCAGCAGTTACGGGGGTAGGGAGACCCAGTACTTC. Amino acids: CASSYGGRETQYF.

CDR3 sequence: CASSLRSGIGDTQYF. CDR3 coding DNA: TGTGCCAGCAGCTTGCGTAGCGGCATCGGAGATACGCAGTATTTT. V is TRBV7-9 and J is TRBJ2-3; D is possibly TRBD2 (6 bases). The germline V gene encodes CDR1 SEHNR and CDR2 FQNEAQ (reference sequence). There are 15 residues in the CDR3. V was clipped by 3 bases and J by 5 bases, with 15 bases between them.

The J gene is TRBJ2-2, the V gene TRBV28; 14 nucleotides line up with TRBD2. Germline CDR1 reads MDHEN; CDR2 reads SYDVKM. The CDR3 is 17 residues long. V shed 4 bases, J shed 7 bases, and the junction held 8 bases outside the gene matches. In DNA, the CDR3 is TGTGCCAGCAGTTCCAGCGGGACTAGCGGGAGTATCGGGGAGCTGTTTTTT. Protein: CASSSSGTSGSIGELFF. The full variable domain, in which reference TRBV28 and TRBJ2-2 provide the parts outside the CDR3, is DVKVTQSSRYLVKRTGEKVFLECVQDMDHENMFWYRQDPGLGLRLIYFSYDVKMKEKGDIPEGYSVSREKKERFSLILESASTNQTSMYLCASSSSGTSGSIGELFFGEGSRLTVL.

V and J are TRBV7-2 and TRBJ2-7, with D possibly matching TRBD2 (5 bases). V was clipped by 1 base and J by 1 base, with 8 bases between them. The CDR3 totals 14 residues. Germline V gives CDR1 SGHTA, CDR2 FQGNSA. CDR3 DNA sequence: TGTGCCAGCAGCTTAGAGTCGGGGTCCTACGAGCAGTACTTC. Its protein is CASSLESGSYEQYF. Full variable domain (rest looked up from reference TRBV7-2 and TRBJ2-7): GAGVSQSPSNKVTEKGKDVELRCDPISGHTALYWYRQSLGQGLEFLIYFQGNSAPDKSGLPSDRFSAERTGGSVSTLTIQRTQQEDSAVYLCASSLESGSYEQYFGPGTRLTVT.

Regarding this clone: The same CDR3 arises from other DNA sequences in this sample as well. The V call is TRBV6-1, the J call TRBJ2-7; D gene uncertain. In germline, CDR1 is MNHNS, CDR2 SASEGT. The CDR3 is made up of 12 amino acids. V gave up 3 bases and J gave up 4 bases, with 7 bases separating them. The CDR3 region is CASSERGYEQYF. For the CDR3, the DNA is TGTGCCAGCAGTGAGCGAGGATACGAGCAGTACTTC.

The count of this clone is one. The rearrangement uses TRBV28 and TRBJ2-1; no clear D. From germline, CDR1 is MDHEN and CDR2 SYDVKM. Trimming pared 2 bases from V and 0 bases from J, leaving 8 bases between. There are 15 residues in the CDR3. The CDR3, as DNA: TGTGCCAGCAGTTTAATGTCAAACTCCTACAATGAGCAGTTCTTC. It encodes CASSLMSNSYNEQFF. The full variable domain, rest sourced from reference TRBV28 and TRBJ2-1, is DVKVTQSSRYLVKRTGEKVFLECVQDMDHENMFWYRQDPGLGLRLIYFSYDVKMKEKGDIPEGYSVSREKKERFSLILESASTNQTSMYLCASSLMSNSYNEQFFGPGTRLTVL.

The V call is TRBV6-6, the J call TRBJ2-1; the match to TRBD2 covers 13 bases. The CDR3 has 16 amino acids. The ends lost 4 bases at V and 6 bases at J; junction bases unmatched: 6. Germline V gives CDR1 MNHNY, CDR2 SVGAGI (reference sequence). This CDR3 is CASSSRGLAGSNEQFF. DNA of the CDR3: TGTGCCAGCAGTTCTAGGGGACTAGCGGGGTCCAATGAGCAGTTCTTC.

This clone was seen just once. The chain joins TRBV2 to TRBJ2-1, with unresolved D. The CDR3 is made up of 16 amino acids. Germline values: CDR1 SNHLY, CDR2 FYNNEI. Trimming removed 2 bases at V and 0 bases at J, with 11 bases between. CDR3 region: CASSEWAESSYNEQFF. CDR3 DNA sequence: TGTGCCAGCAGTGAATGGGCAGAGAGCTCCTACAATGAGCAGTTCTTC. Full variable domain (missing parts from reference TRBV2 and TRBJ2-1): EPEVTQTPSHQVTQMGQEVILRCVPISNHLYFYWYRQILGQKVEFLVSFYNNEISEKSEIFDDQFSVERPDGSNFTLKIRSTKLEDSAMYFCASSEWAESSYNEQFFGPGTRLTVL.

The chain combines TRBV10-3 with TRBJ2-1, with TRBD2 identical over 9 bases. This CDR3 comprises 14 residues. The germline V gene has CDR1 ENHRY and CDR2 SYGVKD. V was clipped by 1 base and J by 8 bases; unmatched bases: 3. The CDR3 nucleotides read TGTGCCATCAGTGAGTTAGCGGGGGCCGATGAGCAGTTCTTC. As protein: CAISELAGADEQFF.

The CDR3 bases are TGCGCCAGCAACCGGGACAGTCCTTTCTACGAGCAGTACTTC. Its translation is CASNRDSPFYEQYF. The genes are TRBV5-1 and TRBJ2-7, with TRBD1 matching over 7 bases. After removal of 6 bases from V and 3 bases from J, the junction contained 9 bases not matched to a gene. The CDR3 is made up of 14 amino acids. Germline V gene lookup returns CDR1 SGHRS and CDR2 YFSETQ.

The rearrangement links TRBV18 to TRBJ1-4; tentative D call: TRBD1 (6 bases). CDR1 is KGHSH, CDR2 LQKENI, per germline. The V end was cut by 1 base, the J end by 3 bases, with 9 bases between. The CDR3 is 15 amino acids. The CDR3 DNA follows: TGTGCCAGCTCACCACAGGGGGATCCTAATGAAAAACTGTTTTTT. This gives the protein CASSPQGDPNEKLFF.

The chain uses TRBV5-4 and TRBJ2-7; 7 positions match TRBD1. Germline-derived CDR1 and CDR2 are SGHNT and YYREEE (reference sequence). The CDR3 is made up of 12 amino acids. The V and J ends lost 4 bases and 6 bases, in that order; junction bases with no gene match: 4. Here the CDR3 reads CASSLQGTEQYF. The CDR3 DNA follows: TGTGCCAGCAGCCTACAGGGGACCGAGCAGTACTTC.

This chain connects TRBV29-1 to TRBJ2-7; 10 bases map to TRBD2. After removal of 4 bases from V and 2 bases from J, the junction contained 8 bases not matched to a gene. CDR3 length equals 15 residues. CDR1 and CDR2 (germline): SQVTM, ANQGSEA. The CDR3 DNA reads as TGCAGCGTTGTTCCTAGCGGGAGAGCGCCCTACGAGCAGTACTTC. Translation gives CSVVPSGRAPYEQYF.

V is TRBV15 and J is TRBJ2-1, with 8 bases aligning to TRBD2. The length of the CDR3 is 13 residues. V shed 4 bases, J shed 12 bases, and the junction held 8 bases outside the gene matches. Per germline, CDR1 LNHNV and CDR2 YYDKDF (reference sequence). The CDR3 sequence is CATSNLSGGGQFF. DNA for the CDR3: TGTGCCACCAGCAACCTGAGCGGGGGTGGGCAGTTCTTC.

The gene calls are TRBV30 and TRBJ2-3; 8 bases line up with TRBD1. Trimming at V came to 4 bases and at J to 5 bases, leaving 2 bases not matched to a gene. Germline loops: CDR1 GTSNPN, CDR2 SVGIG (reference sequence). The CDR3 is 12 amino acids. DNA of the CDR3: TGTGCCTGGACAGGGGGCATAGATACGCAGTATTTT. This translates into CAWTGGIDTQYF.

The rearrangement links TRBV9 to TRBJ1-2, with D possibly TRBD1 on 5 matching bases. This CDR3 comprises 15 residues. V lost 0 bases and J lost 8, with 17 bases in between. Germline CDR1 SGDLS, CDR2 YYNGEE. The CDR3 sequence: CASSVGGGLEEGYTF. The CDR3 coding sequence is TGTGCCAGCAGCGTAGGTGGGGGTTTGGAGGAGGGCTACACCTTC.

V and J are TRBV27 and TRBJ1-1; 9 nucleotides match TRBD1. Germline values: CDR1 MNHEY, CDR2 SMNVEV (reference sequence). Germline trimming cut 4 bases from V and 6 bases from J; bases unmatched to any gene: 9. The CDR3 totals 15 residues. For the CDR3, the DNA is TGTGCCAGCAGTTCGCCGGACAGGGGAACGTCTGAAGCTTTCTTT. Protein: CASSSPDRGTSEAFF.

For this clone: At the DNA level, this CDR3 is encoded by other sequences in the same sample as well. The V call is TRBV10-3, the J call TRBJ1-5; D gene ambiguous. The CDR3 loop spans 12 amino acids. CDR1 and CDR2 (germline): ENHRY, SYGVKD. V shed 2 bases and J shed 4 bases, with 3 bases lying between them. The CDR3 DNA reads as TGTGCCATCAGTGAGCCAAATCAGCCCCAGCATTTT. Protein: CAISEPNQPQHF.

The rearrangement links TRBV5-1 to TRBJ1-2; TRBD1 is a possible D gene (6 bases). Between the trimmed V and J ends, which lost 1 base and 3 bases, there was a span of 7 bases. Germline V gives CDR1 SGHRS, CDR2 YFSETQ. The CDR3 loop spans 13 amino acids. The chain's CDR3 is CASSLSGDYGYTF. The DNA of the CDR3 is TGCGCCAGCAGCTTGTCAGGGGACTATGGCTACACCTTC.